These T cell receptor beta chains were read from a single sample in a study of cytomegalovirus exposure and HLA in healthy donors. Produced via immunoSEQ multiplex PCR; TCRdb's table is partial and in-frame only. This table has about 130,000 clones, roughly 79% appearing once. The sample comprised PBMCs. The receptors stem from a boy aged 2 to 10 in good health and CMV-seronegative. Both conserved end residues are part of each CDR3. A D gene is named only where the DNA matches it firmly. The size entry is marked missing in some rows and otherwise reads once, few, many or a size class.

d_gene	j_gene	abundance	v_gene	CDR3aa	CDR3nt
NA	TRBJ1-1	once	TRBV29-1	CSVAGRGTEAFF	TGCAGCGTTGCGGGGAGGGGGACTGAAGCTTTCTTT
TRBD1	TRBJ2-7	NA	TRBV10-3	CAIKDTGTGPTEQYF	TGTGCCATCAAGGATACCGGGACAGGGCCAACCGAGCAGTACTTC
NA	TRBJ2-5	NA	TRBV11-3	CASSRGGATQETQYF	TGTGCCAGCAGCCGAGGCGGGGCAACCCAAGAGACCCAGTACTTC
TRBD2	TRBJ2-1	NA	TRBV6-6	CASSFLSGEKNEQFF	TGTGCCAGCAGTTTCCTTAGCGGGGAAAAAAATGAGCAGTTCTTC
NA	TRBJ2-3	NA	TRBV4-2	CASSQLGQGSGADTQYF	TGTGCCAGCAGCCAATTGGGTCAGGGAAGTGGGGCAGATACGCAGTATTTT
TRBD1	TRBJ2-3	NA	TRBV6-4	CASSETGQGTDTQYF	TGTGCCAGCAGTGAAACGGGACAGGGCACAGATACGCAGTATTTT
TRBD2	TRBJ2-5	NA	TRBV19	CASSKQGGYTQETQYF	TGTGCCAGTAGCAAGCAGGGAGGGTACACCCAAGAGACCCAGTACTTC
TRBD2	TRBJ2-1	NA	TRBV11-3	CASSPRLGATSGDSYNEQFF	TGTGCCAGCAGCCCACGTCTGGGAGCGACTAGCGGAGATTCCTACAATGAGCAGTTCTTC
TRBD2	TRBJ2-2	few	TRBV6-4	CASSDSETSAGELFF	TGTGCCAGCAGTGACTCGGAGACTAGCGCCGGGGAGCTGTTTTTT
NA	TRBJ1-1	NA	TRBV7-2	CASSSLFTEAFF	TGTGCCAGCAGCTCCCTGTTCACTGAAGCTTTCTTT
NA	TRBJ1-1	NA	TRBV4-1	CASSHPYRGPRSQAFF	TGCGCCAGCAGCCATCCGTACAGAGGGCCGCGCTCACAAGCTTTCTTT
TRBD1	TRBJ2-1	NA	TRBV6-4	CASSEAGDRDYNEQFF	TGTGCCAGCAGTGAGGCGGGGGACAGGGACTACAATGAGCAGTTCTTC
TRBD2	TRBJ2-2	NA	TRBV10-3	CAISVTPGLAGGGTGELFF	TGTGCCATCAGTGTTACTCCGGGACTAGCGGGAGGAGGCACCGGGGAGCTGTTTTTT
NA	TRBJ2-1	NA	TRBV11-2	CASSLPDSYNEQFF	TGTGCCAGCAGCCTCCCCGACAGTTACAATGAGCAGTTCTTC
TRBD2	TRBJ2-1	few	TRBV4-2	CASSRGTTGRSEQFF	TGTGCCAGCAGCCGAGGGACTACGGGGAGGAGTGAGCAGTTCTTC
TRBD1	TRBJ1-1	NA	TRBV27	CASSFWDSMGDTEAFF	TGTGCCAGCAGTTTCTGGGACAGTATGGGGGACACTGAAGCTTTCTTT
NA	TRBJ2-7	NA	TRBV7-2	CASSLGASYEQYF	TGTGCCAGCAGCTTAGGGGCATCCTACGAGCAGTACTTC
TRBD2	TRBJ2-3	NA	TRBV29-1	CSVEGGLGYSDTQYF	TGCAGCGTTGAAGGGGGACTAGGTTACTCGGATACGCAGTATTTT
TRBD2	TRBJ2-2	NA	TRBV29-1	CSVERLAGTGELFF	TGCAGCGTGGAAAGACTAGCGGGCACCGGGGAGCTGTTTTTT
NA	TRBJ2-2	NA	TRBV19	CASSIVPGSAGELFF	TGTGCCAGTAGTATAGTACCGGGGAGTGCCGGGGAGCTGTTTTTT
TRBD2	TRBJ2-2	NA	TRBV7-2	CASSLGGRDTGELFF	TGTGCCAGCAGCTTAGGCGGGAGGGACACCGGGGAGCTGTTTTTT
NA	TRBJ2-1	NA	TRBV30	CAWSWREDNEQFF	TGTGCCTGGAGTTGGCGTGAGGACAATGAGCAGTTCTTC
NA	TRBJ2-1	NA	TRBV7-3	CASSLYEGVEQFF	TGTGCCAGCAGCTTATATGAGGGGGTTGAGCAGTTCTTC
TRBD1	TRBJ1-6	once	TRBV2	CASRVDRGNSPLHF	TGTGCCTCCCGGGTTGACAGGGGCAATTCACCCCTCCACTTT